This T cell receptor beta chain originates from a study of blood T cells in healthy people across ages. Study-wide results and limits: Higher diversity and more naive CD4+ cells were features of long-lived donors, compared to aged donors.

Notes on this clonotype: What it binds is not known.

The use of a sample-barcoded 5' primer and a J-beta primer mix characterized a second PCR of roughly 6 to 12 cycles. Every cDNA was tagged by a template-switch adaptor with 12 random nucleotides. Via MiXCR, TCRdb re-called the 5' RACE reads, giving one row per CDR3 protein. Altogether over 1,300,000 distinct CDR3 sequences are present, 55% to 75% being singletons, with the ten largest covering 6.5% to 8%. The V end was cut by 10 bases, the J end by 6 bases, with 9 bases between. The length of the CDR3 is 10 residues. CDR1 and CDR2 from the germline V gene are MNHNY and SVGAGI (reference sequence). This clonotype was obtained from a man aged 18 to 29 in good health. The sample comprised blood. The chain has TRBV6-6 and TRBJ1-2; D gene unclear. The CDR3 region has the DNA TGTGCCACCGAGTCGGATGGCTACACCTTC. Protein: CATESDGYTF.